These 19 T cell receptor beta chains were sequenced from one sample in a study of neurological immune-mediated disorders. TCRdb re-analysed the 5' RACE reads in MiXCR, keeping a single row per CDR3 protein. The data hold 35,000 or so distinct CDR3 sequences, with approximately 10% observed a single time. The sequenced material came from PBMCs. The source of these receptors is a woman aged 25 to 39 with HTLV-1-associated myelopathy (HAM/TSP).

This clonotype was seen at least ten times. The gene calls are TRBV20-1 and TRBJ2-3; the match to TRBD2 covers 12 bases. Per germline, CDR1 DFQATT and CDR2 SNEGSKA (reference sequence). After removal of 3 bases from V and 2 bases from J, the junction contained 6 bases not matched to a gene. This CDR3 has 16 amino acids. DNA for the CDR3: TGCAGTGCTAGTGTCCTAGCGGGGGGGATCACAGATACGCAGTATTTT. This translates into CSASVLAGGITDTQYF.

The chain joins TRBV10-3 to TRBJ2-1, with 9 bases identical to TRBD2. There are 16 residues in the CDR3. V lost 6 bases and J lost 5; bases outside the gene matches: 11. CDR1 ENHRY and CDR2 SYGVKD come from the germline V gene. In nucleotides, the CDR3 is TGTGCCATCAGGGAAAGTGTAGCGGGGGTGAACAATGAGCAGTTCTTC. Amino acid sequence: CAIRESVAGVNNEQFF.

This clonotype was picked up many times. The chain couples TRBV5-1 to TRBJ1-1; D unclear. With 1 base removed from V and 3 bases from J, the gap between germline ends came to 10 bases. The CDR3 runs 14 residues. Germline loops: CDR1 SGHRS, CDR2 YFSETQ. CDR3: CASSLTLGHTEAFF. For the CDR3, the DNA is TGCGCCAGCAGCTTGACCCTCGGTCACACTGAAGCTTTCTTT.

In its sample, this clonotype was seen many times. This chain connects TRBV6-5 to TRBJ2-2; D gene uncertain. The V gene's germline CDR1 is MNHEY and CDR2 SVGAGI. V was shortened by 7 bases and J by 8 bases, with 14 bases between the two germline ends. There are 13 residues in the CDR3. Written as DNA, the CDR3 is TGTGCCAGCACCCAACAACTGGGTGGGGAGCTGTTTTTT. Its protein product is CASTQQLGGELFF.

As regards this clonotype: The junction departs from germline at one end; a sequencing error may be responsible. The chain couples TRBV5-1 to TRBJ1-4; 7 bases align to TRBD1. CDR1 is SGHRS and CDR2 is YFSETQ in the germline V gene. The CDR3 consists of 12 residues. The CDR3 DNA reads as TGTGCCAGCAGGGGGTCTAATGAAAAACTGTCTTTT. Amino acid sequence: CASRGSNEKLSF.

This clonotype has at least ten counts. This chain links TRBV7-8 with TRBJ2-5; 8 bases agree with TRBD1. After removal of 5 bases from V and 1 base from J, the junction contained 15 bases not matched to a gene. This CDR3 comprises 18 residues. Germline V gives CDR1 SGHVS, CDR2 FQNEAQ. The CDR3 spells CASSPFEGQGAVQETQYF. CDR3 sequence (DNA): TGTGCCAGCAGCCCCTTCGAAGGACAGGGCGCCGTCCAAGAGACCCAGTACTTC.

This clonotype was picked up many times. This chain connects TRBV5-1 to TRBJ2-2; 8 nucleotides match TRBD1. Germline assignment: CDR1 SGHRS and CDR2 YFSETQ. CDR3 length: 15 amino acids. Trimming took 1 base from V and 3 from J; bases not matched to a gene: 2. The CDR3 DNA reads as TGCGCCAGCAGCTTGCCAGGGGGCTACACCGGGGAGCTGTTTTTT. Translation gives CASSLPGGYTGELFF.

The table lists this clonotype with many counts. V and J are TRBV20-1 and TRBJ2-7; 7 nucleotides line up with TRBD1. There are 15 residues in the CDR3. Trimming took 1 base from V and 1 from J; bases not matched to a gene: 7. The V gene's germline CDR1 is DFQATT and CDR2 SNEGSKA (reference sequence). CDR3: CSARALTGNSYEQYF. In nucleotides, the CDR3 is TGCAGTGCTAGAGCCTTGACAGGGAATTCCTACGAGCAGTACTTC.

Many counts were recorded for this clonotype. CDR3 residues: CASRPRGRSYNEQFF. DNA for the CDR3: TGTGCCAGCCGGCCAAGGGGTCGCTCCTACAATGAGCAGTTCTTC. V and J are TRBV7-8 and TRBJ2-1; D may be TRBD1 (5 bases). The ends were cut back, 8 bases at V and 0 bases at J, with 14 bases in the middle. Germline lookup yields CDR1 SGHVS and CDR2 FQNEAQ. This CDR3 has 15 amino acids.

This clonotype was observed at least ten times. The chain joins TRBV20-1 to TRBJ1-6; 9 bases fit TRBD1. With 6 bases clipped from V and 7 bases from J, the junction kept 7 bases outside the gene matches. The length of the CDR3 is 14 residues. Germline V gives CDR1 DFQATT, CDR2 SNEGSKA (reference sequence). The CDR3 sequence is CSATQGALNSPLHF. CDR3 DNA sequence: TGCAGTGCAACACAGGGGGCGCTGAATTCACCCCTCCACTTT.

This clonotype is deemed medium-sized. The chain uses TRBV9 and TRBJ2-5; tentatively, D is TRBD1 or TRBD2 (5 bases each). Germline V CDR1 and CDR2: SGDLS, YYNGEE. The ends were cut back, 4 bases at V and 3 bases at J, with 13 bases in the middle. The CDR3 is 14 residues long. DNA of the CDR3: TGTGCCAGCAGCTTCCAGGGAGCCAAAGAGACCCAGTACTTC. This sequence encodes CASSFQGAKETQYF.

The J gene is TRBJ2-3, the V gene TRBV16, with 10 bases lining up with TRBD1. V lost 6 bases to trimming and J lost 6 bases; unmatched junction nucleotides: 6. Germline V gene data show CDR1 as KGHSY and CDR2 as FQNENV. This CDR3 has 14 amino acids. The CDR3 is CASRGQGVADTQYF. The CDR3 region has the DNA TGTGCCAGCAGAGGACAGGGGGTCGCGGATACGCAGTATTTT.

Relative to its sample, this clonotype is medium-sized. The rearrangement links TRBV10-2 to TRBJ1-2; D remains ambiguous. CDR3 size: 14 residues. Germline CDR1 reads WSHSY; CDR2 reads SAAADI. Trimming cost V 2 bases and J 3 bases, with 10 bases left between them. CDR3 DNA sequence: TGCGCCAGCAGTGAGGGGTCGAGTTACTATGGCTACACCTTC. Amino acid sequence: CASSEGSSYYGYTF.

At least ten counts were recorded for this clonotype. The chain is built from TRBV20-1 and TRBJ2-7, with D perhaps TRBD1 (5 bases). Trimming left V 1 base short and J 6 bases short, with 16 bases between. Germline assignment: CDR1 DFQATT and CDR2 SNEGSKA (reference sequence). There are 14 residues in the CDR3. The CDR3 protein is CSARVVGRVTEQYF. CDR3 in DNA: TGCAGTGCTAGAGTCGTGGGCAGGGTCACCGAGCAGTACTTC.

By sample share, this clonotype is medium-sized. The genes are TRBV5-1 and TRBJ1-4; D is perhaps TRBD1 (5 bases). Per the germline V gene, CDR1 is SGHRS and CDR2 is YFSETQ. Deletions cut 4 bases from V and 2 bases from J, with 12 bases between. CDR3 length: 15 residues. CDR3 protein: CASSPWGGTNEKLFF. The CDR3 coding sequence is TGCGCCAGCAGCCCGTGGGGGGGTACTAATGAAAAACTGTTTTTT.

The chain joins TRBV5-5 to TRBJ2-4; 7 bases map to TRBD1. Germline V CDR1 and CDR2: SGHKS, YYEKEE (reference sequence). Unmatched junction bases numbered 11, after V lost 6 bases and J lost 8 bases. CDR3 length: 14 amino acids. The CDR3 DNA reads TGTGCCAGCACCTCAGAGGGGGCTCCTGACATTCAGTACTTC. As protein: CASTSEGAPDIQYF.

This clonotype was recorded many times. The rearrangement links TRBV10-2 to TRBJ1-1, with 8 nucleotides matching TRBD1. CDR1 and CDR2 from the germline V gene are WSHSY and SAAADI. The V and J ends lost 6 bases and 6 bases, in that order; junction bases with no gene match: 9. There are 14 residues in the CDR3. CDR3 in amino acids: CASRTRQGRPEAFF. In DNA, the CDR3 is TGCGCCAGCAGGACCCGACAGGGGAGGCCTGAAGCTTTCTTT.

This clonotype has a count of ten or more. The rearrangement links TRBV20-1 to TRBJ2-1; possible D gene TRBD2, 5 bases. Between the trimmed V and J ends, which lost 5 bases and 8 bases, there was a span of 16 bases. Per germline, CDR1 DFQATT and CDR2 SNEGSKA (reference sequence). The CDR3 is 13 amino acids. Here the CDR3 reads CSARRDSIDEQFF. The CDR3 bases are TGCAGTGCTCGCCGGGATTCAATCGATGAGCAGTTCTTC.

This clonotype showed up many times. The V gene is TRBV9, the J gene TRBJ2-2; unclear D gene. Trimming shortened V by 4 bases and J by 4 bases, and 11 bases separated the two germline ends. This CDR3 has 14 amino acids. The V gene's germline CDR1 is SGDLS and CDR2 YYNGEE. The CDR3 is CASSPPPGTGELFF. CDR3 DNA: TGTGCCAGCAGCCCACCCCCGGGCACCGGGGAGCTGTTTTTT. Combining the CDR3 with reference TRBV9 and TRBJ2-2 gives the whole variable domain DSGVTQTPKHLITATGQRVTLRCSPRSGDLSVYWYQQSLDQGLQFLIQYYNGEERAKGNILERFSAQQFPDLHSELNLSSLELGDSALYFCASSPPPGTGELFFGEGSRLTVL.